The 13 T cell receptor beta chains below all came from one sample that was sequenced in a study of shared clonotypes between healthy human individuals. Terminally differentiated effector memory CD45RA+ cells were excluded by CCR7 positive selection of CD45RO-negative cells. Clones were sequenced by immunoSEQ multiplex PCR, and TCRdb holds only the in-frame ones, with some missing. The table lists about 2.2 million clones, around 93% of them singletons, with 1.7% in the top ten. Input material: naive CD8+ T cells from PBMCs. The receptors stem from a man aged 18 to 30 in good health. Some clones in this sample may be carry-over from other donors' samples.

The rearrangement links TRBV20-1 to TRBJ2-7; D is uncertain. V dropped 2 bases and J dropped 7 bases, with 9 bases sitting between them. CDR3 length equals 11 residues. The germline V gene encodes CDR1 DFQATT and CDR2 SNEGSKA (reference sequence). CDR3 loop: CSARRTWEQYF. CDR3 bases: TGCAGTGCTAGACGTACTTGGGAGCAGTACTTC.

The chain carries TRBV11-2 and TRBJ2-3, with D perhaps matching TRBD1 (5 bases). The CDR3 loop spans 16 amino acids. The germline CDR1 and CDR2 sequences are SGHAT and FQNNGV. V was clipped by 1 base and J by 4 bases, with 15 bases between them. The CDR3 reads CASSLVGRGAADTQYF. The CDR3 nucleotides are TGTGCCAGCAGCTTAGTCGGGCGTGGGGCCGCAGATACGCAGTATTTT. Based on the CDR3 plus reference TRBV11-2 and TRBJ2-3, the full variable domain is EAGVAQSPRYKIIEKRQSVAFWCNPISGHATLYWYQQILGQGPKLLIQFQNNGVVDDSQLPKDRFSAERLKGVDSTLKIQPAKLEDSAVYLCASSLVGRGAADTQYFGPGTRLTVL.

V usage is TRBV7-9 and J usage is TRBJ2-3; 9 bases map to TRBD2. Unmatched junction bases numbered 2, after V lost 3 bases and J lost 1 base. CDR1 and CDR2 from the germline V gene are SEHNR and FQNEAQ (reference sequence). The CDR3 extends over 15 amino acids. CDR3 in DNA: TGTGCCAGCAGCTTTAGCGGGAGAGGCACAGATACGCAGTATTTT. Protein: CASSFSGRGTDTQYF. The full variable domain, in which reference TRBV7-9 and TRBJ2-3 provide the parts outside the CDR3, is DTGVSQNPRHKITKRGQNVTFRCDPISEHNRLYWYRQTLGQGPEFLTYFQNEAQLEKSRLLSDRFSAERPKGSFSTLEIQRTEQGDSAMYLCASSFSGRGTDTQYFGPGTRLTVL.

This chain's CDR3 is CASSPGPDSTYGYTF. The CDR3 bases are TGTGCCAGCAGCCCCGGGCCTGATTCAACCTATGGCTACACCTTC. The V gene is TRBV11-2, the J gene TRBJ1-2, with D hard to call. The CDR3 extends over 15 amino acids. Germline V lookup: CDR1 SGHAT, CDR2 FQNNGV. V lost 5 bases to trimming and J lost 4 bases, with 17 bases between them.

As DNA, the CDR3 is TGTGCCAGCAGCTTGGAGTTGATTCCCTGGGAGCAGTACTTC. It translates to CASSLELIPWEQYF. The chain combines TRBV5-6 with TRBJ2-5; a possible D gene is TRBD2 (5 bases). V lost 0 bases to trimming and J lost 11 bases, with 17 bases between them. This CDR3 has 14 residues. Germline V CDR1 and CDR2: SGHDT, YYEEEE. Full variable domain (missing parts from reference TRBV5-6 and TRBJ2-5): DAGVTQSPTHLIKTRGQQVTLRCSPKSGHDTVSWYQQALGQGPQFIFQYYEEEERQRGNFPDRFSGHQFPNYSSELNVNALLLGDSALYLCASSLELIPWEQYFGPGTRLLVL.

V usage is TRBV28 and J usage is TRBJ2-2; TRBD2 aligns across 8 bases. The CDR3 is 19 amino acids. V shed 5 bases, J shed 1 base, and the junction held 15 bases outside the gene matches. Germline V gives CDR1 MDHEN, CDR2 SYDVKM. CDR3 residues: CASSITLSGISLNTGELFF. As DNA, the CDR3 is TGTGCCAGCAGTATAACCCTTAGCGGGATTAGTCTGAACACCGGGGAGCTGTTTTTT.

This clone was found once. The chain links TRBV7-9 to TRBJ2-7, with D possibly being TRBD1 or TRBD2 (5 bases each). With 5 bases removed from V and 3 bases from J, the gap between germline ends came to 20 bases. Per the germline V gene, CDR1 is SEHNR and CDR2 is FQNEAQ (reference sequence). The CDR3 covers 16 residues. As DNA, the CDR3 is TGTGCCAGCAGCCCCCACAGGATTGTGGGGGACTACGAGCAGTACTTC. Translated: CASSPHRIVGDYEQYF.

Remarks on this clone: The sample holds other DNA sequences that translate to the same CDR3. The rearrangement joins TRBV27 to TRBJ2-7; 7 positions agree with TRBD1. The CDR3 has 14 amino acids. Trimming cost V 5 bases and J 0 bases; bases outside gene matches: 4. Germline CDR1 and CDR2: MNHEY and SMNVEV (reference sequence). The CDR3 region has the DNA TGTGCCAGCAGTCCGACAGGGTTCTCCTACGAGCAGTACTTC. It is translated as CASSPTGFSYEQYF.

The gene calls are TRBV11-2 and TRBJ2-3; 7 bases are a match to TRBD1. The CDR3 is made up of 16 amino acids. Trimming at V came to 5 bases and at J to 4 bases, leaving 12 bases not matched to a gene. Germline-derived CDR1 and CDR2 are SGHAT and FQNNGV. The CDR3 loop reads CASSAMTGRGADTQYF. The DNA for the CDR3 is TGTGCCAGCAGCGCTATGACAGGGAGAGGTGCAGATACGCAGTATTTT. Complete variable domain (other parts from reference TRBV11-2 and TRBJ2-3): EAGVAQSPRYKIIEKRQSVAFWCNPISGHATLYWYQQILGQGPKLLIQFQNNGVVDDSQLPKDRFSAERLKGVDSTLKIQPAKLEDSAVYLCASSAMTGRGADTQYFGPGTRLTVL.

The rearrangement links TRBV11-1 to TRBJ2-7; 7 positions agree with TRBD2. This CDR3 region has 14 residues. The ends lost 4 bases at V and 5 bases at J; junction bases unmatched: 8. CDR1 SGHAT and CDR2 FQDESV come from the germline V gene (reference sequence). In nucleotides, the CDR3 is TGTGCCAGCAGCTCAGCTCTAGCGGTCCACGAGCAGTACTTC. It specifies CASSSALAVHEQYF.

The V and J genes are TRBV5-4 and TRBJ2-1; 9 bases are a match to TRBD2. Germline assignment: CDR1 SGHNT and CDR2 YYREEE (reference sequence). With V trimmed by 0 bases and J by 3 bases, 4 bases remained unmatched. This CDR3 is 16 amino acids long. The CDR3 nucleotides read TGTGCCAGCAGCTTGGGGCTAGCGGGAAACTACAATGAGCAGTTCTTC. It translates to CASSLGLAGNYNEQFF.

The V call is TRBV4-3, the J call TRBJ2-1; 11 bases are a match to TRBD2. The CDR3 is made up of 14 amino acids. CDR1 is LGHNA and CDR2 is YSLEER in the germline V gene. J gave up 8 bases and V 3 bases, and 3 bases lay outside the gene matches. CDR3 bases: TGCGCCAGCAGCCAGGGTAGCGGGAGGGATGAGCAGTTCTTC. Translating it yields CASSQGSGRDEQFF.

This chain uses TRBV19 with TRBJ1-5; 8 nucleotides line up with TRBD1. The trim removed 6 bases at V and 5 bases at J, leaving 12 bases unmatched. CDR1 LNHDA and CDR2 SQIVND come from the germline V gene (reference sequence). The CDR3 has 16 amino acids. The CDR3 DNA is TGTGCCAGTAGAGTCGACCTCACAGGGGGTTATCAGCCCCAGCATTTT. Translating gives CASRVDLTGGYQPQHF.